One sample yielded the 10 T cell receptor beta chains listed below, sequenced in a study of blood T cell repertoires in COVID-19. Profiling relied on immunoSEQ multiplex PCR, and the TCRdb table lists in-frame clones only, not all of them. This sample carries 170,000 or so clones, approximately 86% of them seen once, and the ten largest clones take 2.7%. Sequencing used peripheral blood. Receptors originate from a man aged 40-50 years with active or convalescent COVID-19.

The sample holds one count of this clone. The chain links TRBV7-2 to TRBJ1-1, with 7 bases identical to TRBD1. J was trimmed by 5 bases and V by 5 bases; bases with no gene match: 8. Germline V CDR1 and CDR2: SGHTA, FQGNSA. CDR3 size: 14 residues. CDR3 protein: CASSLQGQWTEAFF. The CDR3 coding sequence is TGTGCCAGCAGCCTCCAGGGACAGTGGACTGAAGCTTTCTTT.

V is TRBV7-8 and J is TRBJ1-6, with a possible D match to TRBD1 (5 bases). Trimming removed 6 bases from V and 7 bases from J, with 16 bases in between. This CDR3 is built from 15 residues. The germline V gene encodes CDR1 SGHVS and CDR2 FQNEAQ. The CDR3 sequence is CASSQWGRENSPLHF. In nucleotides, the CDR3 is TGTGCCAGCAGTCAATGGGGCAGAGAAAATTCACCCCTCCACTTT.

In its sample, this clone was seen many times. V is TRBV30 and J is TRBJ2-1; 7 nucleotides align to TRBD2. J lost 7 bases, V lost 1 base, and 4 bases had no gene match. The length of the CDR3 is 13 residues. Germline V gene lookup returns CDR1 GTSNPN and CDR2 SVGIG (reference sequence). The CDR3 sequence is CAWSGGGPNEQFF. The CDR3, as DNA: TGTGCCTGGAGTGGGGGGGGTCCGAATGAGCAGTTCTTC.

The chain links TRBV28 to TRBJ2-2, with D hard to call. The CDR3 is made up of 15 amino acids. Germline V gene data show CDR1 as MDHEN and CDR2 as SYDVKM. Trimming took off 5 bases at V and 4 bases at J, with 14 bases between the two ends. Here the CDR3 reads CASSITKRSTGELFF. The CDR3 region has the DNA TGTGCCAGCAGTATTACGAAACGGTCCACCGGGGAGCTGTTTTTT.

CDR3 nucleotides: TGTGCCAGCTCACGACGTGGGGAAGGAGGGAACACTGAAGCTTTCTTT. It specifies CASSRRGEGGNTEAFF. The chain joins TRBV18 to TRBJ1-1; D is unresolved. Deletions cut 4 bases from V and 1 base from J, with 16 bases between. The CDR3 loop spans 16 amino acids. Germline values: CDR1 KGHSH, CDR2 LQKENI.

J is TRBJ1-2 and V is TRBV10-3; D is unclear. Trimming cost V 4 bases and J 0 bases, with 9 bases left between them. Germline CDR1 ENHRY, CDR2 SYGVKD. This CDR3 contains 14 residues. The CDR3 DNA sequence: TGTGCCATCAGTGCGGAGGGAGCTAACTATGGCTACACCTTC. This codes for CAISAEGANYGYTF.

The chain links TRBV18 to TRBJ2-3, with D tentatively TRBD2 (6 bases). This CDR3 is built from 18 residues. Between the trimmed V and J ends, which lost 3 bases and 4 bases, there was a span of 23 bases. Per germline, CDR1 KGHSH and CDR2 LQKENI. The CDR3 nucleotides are TGTGCCAGCTCACCTGCCTTTTTGGGATGGGACTTGGCAGATACGCAGTATTTT. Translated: CASSPAFLGWDLADTQYF.

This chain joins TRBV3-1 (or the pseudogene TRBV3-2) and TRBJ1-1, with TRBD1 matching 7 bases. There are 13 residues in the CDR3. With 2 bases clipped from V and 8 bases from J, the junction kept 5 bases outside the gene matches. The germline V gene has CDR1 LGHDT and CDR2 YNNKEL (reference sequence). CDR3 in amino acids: CASSQKGTAEAFF. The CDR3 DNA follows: TGTGCCAGCAGCCAAAAGGGGACAGCCGAAGCTTTCTTT.

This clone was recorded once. CDR3: CSVVGGQGPGYTF. The DNA for the CDR3 is TGCAGCGTTGTTGGGGGACAGGGGCCTGGCTACACCTTC. The chain links TRBV29-1 to TRBJ1-2; TRBD1 aligns across 10 bases. The CDR3 covers 13 residues. Germline V gene sequence: CDR1 SQVTM, CDR2 ANQGSEA. V trimming: 4 bases; J trimming: 7 bases; junction bases outside the gene matches: 6. The full variable domain, with the rest looked up from reference TRBV29-1 and TRBJ1-2, is SAVISQKPSRDICQRGTSLTIQCQVDSQVTMMFWYRQQPGQSLTLIATANQGSEATYESGFVIDKFPISRPNLTFSTLTVSNMSPEDSSIYLCSVVGGQGPGYTFGSGTRLTVV.

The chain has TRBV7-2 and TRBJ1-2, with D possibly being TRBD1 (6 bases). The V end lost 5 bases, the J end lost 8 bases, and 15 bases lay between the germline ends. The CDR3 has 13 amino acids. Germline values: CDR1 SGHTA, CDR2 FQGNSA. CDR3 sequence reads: CASSIQGRSGYTF. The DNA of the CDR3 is TGTGCCAGCAGCATACAGGGTCGTAGCGGCTACACCTTC.